These T cell receptor beta chains were read from a single sample in a study of cytomegalovirus exposure and HLA in healthy donors. TCRdb keeps only in-frame clones here, not all; method: immunoSEQ multiplex PCR. The ten most abundant clones cover 1% to 1.5% of a sample with 150,000 to 200,000 clones. Sequencing used PBMCs. All receptors derive from a woman aged 60-70 years in good health and CMV-seronegative. CDR3s include the opening cysteine and the closing phenylalanine or tryptophan. A D gene is named only where the DNA matches it firmly.

TRBJ2-5 NA TRBV27 CASSLSIPQTRYQETQYF TGTGCCAGCAGTTTATCGATACCCCAGACTAGGTACCAAGAGACCCAGTACTTC
TRBJ2-7 NA TRBV29-1 CSAQATGSNYYEQYF TGCAGCGCCCAAGCCACAGGGTCAAACTACTACGAGCAGTACTTC
TRBJ2-3 NA TRBV18 CASSPLTSGPAVGDTQYF TGTGCCAGCTCACCCTTAACCAGCGGGCCTGCTGTAGGAGATACGCAGTATTTT
TRBJ1-2 TRBD1 TRBV30 CAWSVLGTGGDGYTF TGTGCCTGGAGTGTACTCGGGACAGGGGGCGATGGCTACACCTTC
TRBJ2-2 TRBD1 TRBV10-3 CAISERTARTGTNTGELFF TGTGCCATCAGTGAGAGGACAGCGAGGACAGGGACGAACACCGGGGAGCTGTTTTTT
TRBJ2-7 TRBD2 TRBV11-2 CASSFFTGGYEQYF TGTGCCAGCAGCTTCTTTACGGGAGGGTACGAGCAGTACTTC
TRBJ2-7 NA TRBV7-8 CASSTEQITYEQYF TGTGCCAGCAGCACGGAACAGATTACCTACGAGCAGTACTTC
TRBJ1-2 NA TRBV5-1 CASSLGHKNYGYTF TGCGCCAGCAGCTTGGGACACAAAAACTATGGCTACACCTTC
TRBJ2-2 NA TRBV20-1 CSAQNTGELFF TGCAGTGCTCAGAACACCGGGGAGCTGTTTTTT
TRBJ2-7 NA TRBV15 CATSIAAGPHYEQYF TGTGCCACCAGCATCGCCGCGGGACCTCACTACGAGCAGTACTTC
TRBJ1-2 NA TRBV5-4 CASSLGQRGYTF TGTGCCAGCAGCTTGGGGCAGCGAGGCTACACCTTC
TRBJ1-2 TRBD1 TRBV4-1 CASSQGGTVLGYTF TGCGCCAGCAGCCAAGGCGGGACAGTACTGGGGTACACCTTC
TRBJ1-5 TRBD1 TRBV2 CASSTSGGNQPQHF TGTGCCAGCAGTACCTCAGGGGGTAATCAGCCCCAGCATTTT
TRBJ1-6 TRBD1 TRBV5-8 CASSRDRSRNSPLHF TGTGCCAGCAGTCGGGACAGGTCGAGAAATTCACCCCTCCACTTT
TRBJ1-4 NA TRBV9 CASSVAGSREKLFF TGTGCCAGCAGCGTAGCGGGGAGTAGGGAAAAACTGTTTTTT
TRBJ2-7 NA TRBV2 CASSLQGTVTYEQYF TGTGCCAGCAGTCTACAGGGTACAGTCACCTACGAGCAGTACTTC
TRBJ1-3 TRBD1 TRBV18 CASSQLTGLGNTIYF TGTGCCAGCTCACAGTTGACAGGGCTTGGAAACACCATATATTTT
TRBJ1-2 TRBD1 TRBV28 CASSLFSGGLDYGYTF TGTGCCAGCAGTTTATTCTCAGGGGGCCTTGACTATGGCTACACCTTC
TRBJ2-7 TRBD1 TRBV2 CASRRDRGSYEQYF TGTGCCAGCAGGCGGGACAGGGGATCCTACGAGCAGTACTTC
TRBJ1-6 NA TRBV19 CASRGSSSYNSPLHF TGTGCCAGTAGGGGTTCTAGCTCCTATAATTCACCCCTCCACTTT
TRBJ2-7 NA TRBV7-8 CASSLFEITYEQYF TGTGCCAGCAGCCTATTTGAAATAACCTACGAGCAGTACTTC
TRBJ2-3 TRBD1 TRBV4-3 CASSPQGAVDTQYF TGCGCCAGCAGCCCACAGGGGGCGGTAGATACGCAGTATTTT
TRBJ2-5 NA TRBV7-9 CASSPWWAEETQYF TGTGCCAGCAGCCCCTGGTGGGCAGAAGAGACCCAGTACTTC
TRBJ2-1 TRBD1 TRBV2 CASRLGTGNNEQFF TGTGCCAGCAGACTCGGGACAGGAAACAATGAGCAGTTCTTC
TRBJ2-7 NA TRBV29-1 CSVGGGLMDEQYF TGCAGCGTTGGTGGGGGACTCATGGACGAGCAGTACTTC
TRBJ1-1 NA TRBV5-1 CASRSFYTEAFF TGCGCCAGCAGGAGCTTTTACACTGAAGCTTTCTTT
TRBJ2-1 TRBD2 TRBV9 CASSVGHSGRAYNEQFF TGTGCCAGCAGCGTAGGACATAGCGGGAGGGCTTACAATGAGCAGTTCTTC
TRBJ2-1 NA TRBV12-5 CASGPSWTKRTYNEQFF TGTGCTAGTGGCCCCTCGTGGACGAAGCGGACCTACAATGAGCAGTTCTTC
TRBJ2-4 NA TRBV28 CASSLVDRNIQYF TGTGCCAGCAGTTTAGTTGACAGAAACATTCAGTACTTC
TRBJ1-2 TRBD1 TRBV6-5 CASKTGNYGYTF TGTGCCAGCAAGACAGGGAACTATGGCTACACCTTC
TRBJ1-5 NA TRBV5-8 CASSPLSSQHF TGTGCCAGCAGCCCCCTTTCGTCCCAGCATTTT
TRBJ1-4 TRBD1 TRBV7-9 CASSLPTGGGEKLFF TGTGCCAGCAGCTTACCCACAGGGGGAGGTGAAAAACTGTTTTTT
TRBJ2-1 NA TRBV19 CASSGSYNEQFF TGTGCCAGTAGCGGGAGCTACAATGAGCAGTTCTTC
TRBJ2-2 TRBD2 TRBV7-9 CASSFREGGELFF TGTGCCAGCAGTTTCAGGGAGGGCGGGGAGCTGTTTTTT
TRBJ2-3 NA TRBV15 CATSRKTWRADGTDTQYF TGTGCCACCAGCAGAAAGACGTGGAGGGCTGACGGCACAGATACGCAGTATTTT
TRBJ1-1 NA TRBV7-9 CASSLQGWNTEAFF TGTGCCAGCAGCTTGCAGGGTTGGAACACTGAAGCTTTCTTT
TRBJ2-7 NA TRBV7-9 CASSLSRGPYEQYF TGTGCCAGCAGCTTATCCAGGGGACCCTACGAGCAGTACTTC